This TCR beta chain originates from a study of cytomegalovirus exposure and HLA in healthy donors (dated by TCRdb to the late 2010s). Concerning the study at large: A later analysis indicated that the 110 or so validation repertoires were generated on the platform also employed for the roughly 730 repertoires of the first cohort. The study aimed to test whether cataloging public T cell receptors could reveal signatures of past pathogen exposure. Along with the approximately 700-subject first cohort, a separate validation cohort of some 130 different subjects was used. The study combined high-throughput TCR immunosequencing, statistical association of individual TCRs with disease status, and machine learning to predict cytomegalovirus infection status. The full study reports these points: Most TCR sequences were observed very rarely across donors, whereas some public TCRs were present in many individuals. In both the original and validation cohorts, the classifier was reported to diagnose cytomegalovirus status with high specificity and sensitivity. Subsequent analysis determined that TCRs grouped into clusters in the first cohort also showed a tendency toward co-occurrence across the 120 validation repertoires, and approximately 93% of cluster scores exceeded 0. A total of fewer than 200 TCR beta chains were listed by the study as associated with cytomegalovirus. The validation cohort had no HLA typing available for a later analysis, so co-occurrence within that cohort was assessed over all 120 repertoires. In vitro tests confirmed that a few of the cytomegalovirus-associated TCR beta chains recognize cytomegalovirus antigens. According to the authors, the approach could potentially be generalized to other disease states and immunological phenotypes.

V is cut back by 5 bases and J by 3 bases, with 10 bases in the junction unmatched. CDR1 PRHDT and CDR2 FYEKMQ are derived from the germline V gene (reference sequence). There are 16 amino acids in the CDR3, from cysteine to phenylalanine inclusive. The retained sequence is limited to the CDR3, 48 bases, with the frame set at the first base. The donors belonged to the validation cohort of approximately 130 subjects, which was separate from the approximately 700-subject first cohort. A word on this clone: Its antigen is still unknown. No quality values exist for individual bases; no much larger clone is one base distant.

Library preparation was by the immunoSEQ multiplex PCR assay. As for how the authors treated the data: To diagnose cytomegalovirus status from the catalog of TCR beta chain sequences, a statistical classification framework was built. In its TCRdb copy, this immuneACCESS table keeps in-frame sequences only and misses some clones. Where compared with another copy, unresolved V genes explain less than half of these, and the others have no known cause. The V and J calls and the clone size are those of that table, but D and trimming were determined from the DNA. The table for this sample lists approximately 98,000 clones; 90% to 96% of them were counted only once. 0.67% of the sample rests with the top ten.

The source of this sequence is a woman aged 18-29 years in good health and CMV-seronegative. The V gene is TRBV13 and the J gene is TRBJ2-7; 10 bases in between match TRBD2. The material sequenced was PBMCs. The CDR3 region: CASSAHLAGDHYEQYF. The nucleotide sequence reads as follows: TGTGCCAGCAGCGCCCATCTAGCGGGGGACCACTACGAGCAGTACTTC.